This passage covers 11 T cell receptor beta chains from one sample sequenced in a study of T-cell reconstitution after alpha-beta-depleted transplantation in children. It was with unique molecular identifiers that the TCRbeta library was prepared. Via MiXCR, TCRdb re-called the PCR reads, giving one row per CDR3 protein. The sample carries around 200,000 distinct CDR3 sequences, roughly 8.3% recorded once. The source was PBMCs, mostly from graft donor cells, collected 360 days after TCRalphabeta/CD19-depleted stem cell transplant. The source of these receptors is a male patient between 2 and 15 years old who had a stem cell transplant for acute myeloid leukemia, so the T cells may come from the graft donor.

This clonotype appeared a single time. A read error may produce the germline difference seen at one junction end. V usage is TRBV20-1 and J usage is TRBJ2-1, with 9 bases matching TRBD2. Germline V CDR1 and CDR2: DFQATT, SNEGSKA (reference sequence). The CDR3 covers 17 residues. The CDR3 loop reads CCAREVGLAISYNEQFF. Here the CDR3 DNA reads TGCTGTGCTAGAGAGGTGGGACTAGCTATTTCCTACAATGAGCAGTTCTTC.

The table lists this clonotype with a few counts. V usage is TRBV11-3 and J usage is TRBJ2-1, with D tentatively TRBD2 (6 bases). V lost 5 bases and J 5 bases, leaving 13 bases between the germline ends. This CDR3 is built from 14 residues. Germline-derived CDR1 and CDR2 are SGHNT and YENEEA. The CDR3 loop reads CASSPGLEDNEQFF. The CDR3 DNA is TGTGCCAGCAGCCCGGGACTCGAGGACAATGAGCAGTTCTTC.

The V call is TRBV12-3 or TRBV12-4, the J call TRBJ1-1; possible D gene TRBD1, 5 bases. The V end was cut by 6 bases, the J end by 4 bases, with 18 bases between. This CDR3 is 15 amino acids long. Here the CDR3 reads CASSHDSADGTEAFF. The CDR3 DNA follows: TGTGCCAGCAGCCACGACAGCGCAGACGGCACTGAAGCTTTCTTT.

This clonotype showed up just a few times. The rearrangement links TRBV5-1 to TRBJ2-4; possibly TRBD1 for D (5 bases). Germline-derived CDR1 and CDR2 are SGHRS and YFSETQ. This CDR3 is built from 18 residues. V lost 1 base and J lost 0, with 17 bases in between. The CDR3 spells CASSLKYRLPLAKNIQYF. The CDR3 DNA reads as TGCGCCAGCAGCTTGAAATACAGGTTACCACTAGCCAAAAACATTCAGTACTTC.

This clonotype appeared a few times. This chain links TRBV15 with TRBJ2-3; TRBD1 matches at 9 bases. Germline CDR1 LNHNV, CDR2 YYDKDF (reference sequence). The CDR3 length is 15 residues. V lost 2 bases and J lost 3; bases outside the gene matches: 3. The chain's CDR3 is CATSRRDRDTDTQYF. The CDR3 nucleotides are TGTGCCACCAGCAGAAGGGACAGGGATACAGATACGCAGTATTTT.

The CDR3 nucleotides read TGCAGTGCTTCTCTAGCGGGGTCTACAGATACGCAGTATTTT. Amino acids: CSASLAGSTDTQYF. V gene TRBV20-1 combines with J gene TRBJ2-3, with 9 bases that match TRBD2. Germline assignment: CDR1 DFQATT and CDR2 SNEGSKA (reference sequence). J was trimmed by 3 bases and V by 5 bases; bases with no gene match: 6. This CDR3 has 14 amino acids.

This clonotype has more than one count but fewer than ten. The rearrangement uses TRBV5-1 and TRBJ2-7; the D gene is possibly TRBD1 (6 bases). Deletions cut 0 bases from V and 0 bases from J, with 7 bases between. The CDR3 is 14 amino acids. Germline V lookup: CDR1 SGHRS, CDR2 YFSETQ. CDR3 sequence: CASSLVDSSYEQYF. CDR3 nucleotides: TGCGCCAGCAGCTTGGTGGACAGCTCCTACGAGCAGTACTTC.

This clonotype was seen a handful of times. The chain links TRBV29-1 to TRBJ2-1; tentative D call: TRBD1 (6 bases). V was cut by 8 bases and J by 4 bases, with 18 bases left in between. CDR1 and CDR2 from the germline V gene are SQVTM and ANQGSEA. The length of the CDR3 is 14 residues. The CDR3 coding sequence is TGCAGCCCACTTGGGAACGGACAGTACAATGAGCAGTTCTTC. It is translated as CSPLGNGQYNEQFF.

This clonotype was observed at least ten times. At one end, the junction sequence differs from germline, possibly due to a read error. The chain employs TRBV19 and TRBJ2-1; D uncertain. The CDR3 covers 11 residues. Germline CDR1 reads LNHDA; CDR2 reads SQIVND (reference sequence). CDR3 sequence reads: CASSIDHEQFF. CDR3 nucleotide sequence: TGTGCCAGTAGCATAGATCATGAGCAGTTCTTC. Full variable domain (outside the CDR3, taken from reference TRBV19 and TRBJ2-1): DGGITQSPKYLFRKEGQNVTLSCEQNLNHDAMYWYRQDPGQGLRLIYYSQIVNDFQKGDIAEGYSVSREKKESFPLTVTSAQKNPTAFYLCASSIDHEQFFGPGTRLTVL.

In its sample, this clonotype was seen a few times. The V and J genes are TRBV9 and TRBJ1-1; 7 bases map to TRBD1. The CDR3 contains 18 residues. The germline V gene has CDR1 SGDLS and CDR2 YYNGEE. V dropped 0 bases and J dropped 2; count of bases not matched to a gene: 13. The DNA of the CDR3 is TGTGCCAGCAGCGTAGGACAGGGACCCTTCGGAGGCAACACTGAAGCTTTCTTT. Its translation: CASSVGQGPFGGNTEAFF.

This chain uses TRBV12-3 or TRBV12-4 with TRBJ2-7; maybe TRBD2 (6 bases). The CDR3 contains 13 residues. Trimming shortened V by 4 bases and J by 2 bases, and 9 bases separated the two germline ends. The CDR3 nucleotides read TGTGCCAGCAGTTCCGGGAGAACCTACGAGCAGTACTTC. This gives the protein CASSSGRTYEQYF.